This T cell receptor (beta chain) was retrieved from a study of pediatric ulcerative colitis. With 4 bases removed from V and 4 bases from J, the gap between germline ends came to 10 bases. Per the germline V gene, CDR1 is KGHSH and CDR2 is LQKENI. The CDR3 length is 13 residues. Libraries were prepared by immunoSEQ multiplex PCR; TCRdb keeps only in-frame clonotypes and omits some of them. Of 30,000 to 40,000 clones in the sample, about 81% are singletons; the top ten hold approximately 1%. One to two pinch biopsies were taken from the rectum during colonoscopy. The specimen was gut tissue. The chain links TRBV18 to TRBJ1-2; a weak D match, TRBD1 (5 bases). The source is a boy aged 5-17 years with mild ulcerative colitis. The CDR3 bases are TGTGCCAGCTCACTGGGGGTACCCTATGGCTACACCTTC. Its protein product is CASSLGVPYGYTF.